This TCR beta chain stems from a study of T cells after yellow fever vaccination. Findings and caveats of the study: A secondary response was less intense yet reached its peak sooner, at day 5 versus 15.

From germline, CDR1 is SGDLS and CDR2 YYNGEE. The CDR3 runs to 14 residues. V was cut by 0 bases and J by 4 bases, with 10 bases left in between. Using its own MiXCR run on the 5' RACE reads, TCRdb lists one record per CDR3 protein. Of roughly 140,000 distinct CDR3 sequences listed, roughly 8.2% were seen once; the top ten hold approximately 0.67%. This clonotype was seen many times. The antigen is undetermined. Specimen: CD4+ T cells sorted from PBMCs, collected 5 days after the yellow fever booster vaccination. This sequence joins TRBV9 and TRBJ2-5, with D possibly being TRBD1 (5 bases). The TCR originated in a man aged 25-45 years who received the YFV17D yellow fever vaccine. CDR3 DNA sequence: TGTGCCAGCAGCGTAGATCAAACAGGAGAGACCCAGTACTTC. Amino acids: CASSVDQTGETQYF.